A selection of T cell receptor beta chains follows, all from one sample in a study of OX40 agonist ivuxolimab in advanced cancers. Measured with immunoSEQ multiplex PCR; TCRdb has only the in-frame clones, and not every one. The sample includes roughly 44,000 clones, approximately 84% of them seen just once. The sequencing used CD4+ or CD8+ T cells sorted from blood, collected in a trial of the OX40 agonist ivuxolimab. Every receptor here comes from an adult with an advanced solid tumor such as melanoma, head and neck, liver or kidney cancer. Each CDR3 is given with its conserved first and last residue. The D gene is left open where the match is weak. Only part of the rows carry a size: once, few, many, or a class if the clone is expanded.

V,D,J,length,size,CDR3,DNA
TRBV7-2,NA,TRBJ1-5,15,NA,CASSSRTGPNQPQHF,TGTGCCAGCAGCTCCCGGACCGGCCCAAATCAGCCCCAGCATTTT
TRBV30,NA,TRBJ1-1,13,few,CAWSVREHTEAFF,TGTGCCTGGAGTGTACGGGAACACACTGAAGCTTTCTTT
TRBV10-3,NA,TRBJ1-3,15,NA,CAISGGGYSGNTIYF,TGTGCCATCAGTGGGGGCGGCTACTCTGGAAACACCATATATTTT
TRBV5-1,NA,TRBJ2-7,14,NA,CASSFSTGLYEQYF,TGCGCCAGCAGCTTTTCGACAGGACTCTACGAGCAGTACTTC
TRBV19,TRBD1,TRBJ2-1,12,NA,CASKTGVDEQFF,TGTGCCAGTAAGACAGGGGTCGATGAGCAGTTCTTC
TRBV29-1,NA,TRBJ1-2,9,NA,CSVEGGYTF,TGCAGCGTTGAGGGTGGCTACACCTTC
TRBV19,NA,TRBJ1-2,14,NA,CASSMVNRSYGYTF,TGTGCCAGTAGTATGGTAAACAGGAGCTATGGCTACACCTTC
TRBV6-5,NA,TRBJ1-1,12,medium-sized,CASSYFGSEAFF,TGTGCCAGCAGTTACTTCGGGTCTGAAGCTTTCTTT
TRBV7-2,TRBD1,TRBJ2-7,15,NA,CASSLDRTGVREQYF,TGTGCCAGCAGCTTGGATCGGACAGGGGTTCGCGAGCAGTACTTC
TRBV19,NA,TRBJ2-3,15,NA,CASSIRDFYTDTQYF,TGTGCCAGTAGTATAAGGGACTTCTACACAGATACGCAGTATTTT
TRBV6-5,NA,TRBJ2-7,14,NA,CASRNAALAYEQYF,TGTGCCAGCCGCAACGCCGCTTTGGCCTACGAGCAGTACTTC
TRBV5-6,TRBD1,TRBJ1-1,16,many,CASSFAATGGYTEAFF,TGTGCCAGCAGCTTCGCTGCGACAGGGGGATACACTGAAGCTTTCTTT
TRBV29-1,NA,TRBJ2-1,8,NA,CSDATGFF,TGCAGCGACGCGACAGGGTTCTTC
TRBV19,TRBD2,TRBJ2-1,20,NA,CASSIDARTSGRASNVEQFF,TGTGCCAGTAGTATAGATGCTCGGACTAGCGGGAGGGCTTCCAATGTTGAGCAGTTCTTC
TRBV10-3,NA,TRBJ2-7,14,NA,CAISVSDSSYEQYF,TGTGCCATCAGTGTCTCGGACAGCTCCTACGAGCAGTACTTC
TRBV5-1,NA,TRBJ2-1,13,NA,CASSLVNPNEQFF,TGCGCCAGCAGCTTGGTAAATCCCAATGAGCAGTTCTTC
TRBV4-1,NA,TRBJ1-2,16,NA,CASSQELRFTNYGYTF,TGCGCCAGCAGCCAAGAGCTGAGGTTTACTAACTATGGCTACACCTTC
TRBV15,NA,TRBJ1-4,15,NA,CATSPVNSVGEKLFF,TGTGCCACCAGCCCCGTAAACTCTGTGGGGGAAAAACTGTTTTTT
TRBV10-2,TRBD2,TRBJ2-1,13,NA,CASVRGRDNEQFF,TGCGCCAGCGTCCGTGGGAGGGACAATGAGCAGTTCTTC
TRBV29-1,NA,TRBJ1-1,14,NA,CSVDGFWENTEAFF,TGCAGCGTTGACGGGTTTTGGGAGAACACTGAAGCTTTCTTT
TRBV7-2,NA,TRBJ2-5,14,NA,CASSLGRVGETQYF,TGTGCCAGCAGCCTCGGGCGAGTAGGGGAGACCCAGTACTTC
TRBV6-5,NA,TRBJ1-1,16,few,CASSYSGDLMNTEAFF,TGTGCCAGCAGTTACTCCGGGGACCTCATGAACACTGAAGCTTTCTTT
TRBV27,TRBD1,TRBJ1-5,14,NA,CASSFRQGGQPQHF,TGTGCCAGCAGTTTTCGACAGGGAGGGCAGCCCCAGCATTTT
TRBV19,TRBD2,TRBJ2-1,20,once,CASSISLFGTSGRLDNEQFF,TGTGCCAGTAGTATTAGCCTATTTGGGACTAGCGGGAGGTTAGACAATGAGCAGTTCTTC
TRBV19,NA,TRBJ2-3,11,NA,CASSTEDTQYF,TGTGCCAGTAGTACCGAAGATACGCAGTATTTT
TRBV2,NA,TRBJ2-5,13,NA,CASSRDQGETQYF,TGTGCCAGCAGCCGGGACCAAGGGGAGACCCAGTACTTC
TRBV5-1,NA,TRBJ1-1,14,NA,CASSPRLGATEAFF,TGCGCCAGCAGCCCTCGTCTGGGGGCCACTGAAGCTTTCTTT
TRBV9,TRBD2,TRBJ2-5,15,NA,CASSVVGLGQETQYF,TGTGCCAGCAGCGTAGTAGGACTAGGTCAAGAGACCCAGTACTTC
TRBV21-1,NA,TRBJ2-7,16,few,CASSPGSGKVAYEQYF,TGTGCCAGCAGCCCTGGGAGCGGGAAGGTGGCCTACGAGCAGTACTTC
TRBV30,NA,TRBJ2-2,13,few,CAWNIRNTGELFF,TGTGCCTGGAATATCAGGAACACCGGGGAGCTGTTTTTT
TRBV7-9,NA,TRBJ2-2,17,NA,CASSQGRSLGRTGELFF,TGTGCCAGCAGCCAAGGACGTAGCTTGGGGAGAACCGGGGAGCTGTTTTTT
TRBV27,NA,TRBJ1-5,21,NA,CASSFSFPGRISSSSNQPQHF,TGTGCCAGCAGTTTTTCTTTCCCGGGACGGATATCTTCTTCTAGCAATCAGCCCCAGCATTTT
TRBV6-1,NA,TRBJ2-7,16,NA,CASSASTGTISYEQYF,TGTGCCAGCAGTGCGAGCACCGGGACAATCTCCTACGAGCAGTACTTC
TRBV6-1,TRBD1,TRBJ1-2,13,NA,CASPGQGVSGYTF,TGTGCCAGCCCGGGACAGGGTGTCTCTGGCTACACCTTC
TRBV19,NA,TRBJ2-2,15,NA,CASSIDQHHTGELFF,TGTGCCAGTAGTATAGACCAACACCACACCGGGGAGCTGTTTTTT
TRBV5-6,NA,TRBJ2-7,14,NA,CASSLGLARYEQYF,TGTGCCAGCAGCTTGGGTCTAGCCCGCTACGAGCAGTACTTC
TRBV4-2,TRBD1,TRBJ2-5,16,NA,CASSQTGGGIQETQYF,TGTGCCAGCAGCCAAACAGGGGGCGGAATTCAAGAGACCCAGTACTTC
TRBV18,TRBD2,TRBJ2-2,16,NA,CASSPLLSGSSGELFF,TGTGCCAGCTCACCCCTACTGAGCGGGAGCTCCGGGGAGCTGTTTTTT
TRBV6-1,NA,TRBJ1-1,15,NA,CASSELFAEFAEAFF,TGTGCCAGCAGTGAACTTTTCGCTGAGTTTGCTGAAGCTTTCTTT
TRBV5-1,NA,TRBJ2-1,18,NA,CASSLYEFVVTVPNEQFF,TGCGCCAGCAGCTTGTACGAGTTCGTTGTCACTGTTCCTAATGAGCAGTTCTTC
TRBV30,NA,TRBJ2-2,13,NA,CAWSVLGSGELFF,TGTGCCTGGAGTGTATTAGGCTCCGGGGAGCTGTTTTTT
TRBV5-1,NA,TRBJ1-5,13,NA,CASSMGTNQPQHF,TGCGCCAGCAGCATGGGGACGAATCAGCCCCAGCATTTT
TRBV19,NA,TRBJ2-7,15,NA,CASSRNPGQPYAQYF,TGTGCCAGTAGTAGAAATCCCGGACAGCCTTACGCGCAGTACTTC
TRBV19,NA,TRBJ1-1,14,few,CASHISGVNTEAFF,TGTGCCAGTCACATTTCGGGGGTCAACACTGAAGCTTTCTTT
TRBV29-1,NA,TRBJ2-1,13,NA,CSVGGTTYNEQFF,TGCAGCGTTGGAGGGACCACCTACAATGAGCAGTTCTTC
TRBV2,NA,TRBJ2-1,12,NA,CASSTGYNEQFF,TGTGCCAGCAGTACAGGTTACAATGAGCAGTTCTTC
TRBV19,TRBD2,TRBJ2-1,18,NA,CASSIYPSSSGGVNEQFF,TGTGCCAGTAGTATATACCCCTCCTCCAGCGGGGGCGTCAATGAGCAGTTCTTC
TRBV30,NA,TRBJ2-6,13,few,CAWSVAGANVLTF,TGTGCCTGGAGTGTAGCTGGGGCCAACGTCCTGACTTTC
TRBV29-1,NA,TRBJ2-1,13,NA,CSVLAETYNEQFF,TGCAGCGTCTTAGCGGAAACTTACAATGAGCAGTTCTTC
TRBV5-8,NA,TRBJ1-2,15,NA,CASSFGDRQPYGYTF,TGTGCCAGCAGCTTTGGCGACAGGCAACCTTATGGCTACACCTTC
TRBV27,NA,TRBJ1-1,15,few,CASSLSGGFDTEAFF,TGTGCCAGCAGTTTATCAGGAGGGTTTGACACTGAAGCTTTCTTT
TRBV2,NA,TRBJ2-7,14,NA,CASSEQGHSYEQYF,TGTGCCAGCAGTGAACAGGGACATTCCTACGAGCAGTACTTC
TRBV5-1,TRBD1,TRBJ1-2,16,NA,CASSLETGESDYGYTF,TGCGCCAGCAGCTTAGAGACAGGGGAGTCTGACTATGGCTACACCTTC